This T cell receptor (beta chain) was captured in a study of CDR3 diversity in severe acne. TCRdb re-analysed the PCR reads in MiXCR, keeping a single row per CDR3 protein. The data hold 90,000 or so distinct CDR3 sequences, with 45% to 55% observed a single time. This clonotype was observed a few times. Specimen: blood. The clonotype originates from a male donor in good health, serving as a control.

This CDR3 reads CASSESGNTEAFF. In DNA, the CDR3 is TGCGCCAGCAGTGAATCGGGAAACACTGAAGCTTTCTTT. The rearrangement links TRBV10-1 to TRBJ1-1; no clear D. With 3 bases removed from V and 2 bases from J, the gap between germline ends came to 7 bases. The CDR3 contains 13 residues. Germline V gene data show CDR1 as WNHNN and CDR2 as SYGVQD (reference sequence).